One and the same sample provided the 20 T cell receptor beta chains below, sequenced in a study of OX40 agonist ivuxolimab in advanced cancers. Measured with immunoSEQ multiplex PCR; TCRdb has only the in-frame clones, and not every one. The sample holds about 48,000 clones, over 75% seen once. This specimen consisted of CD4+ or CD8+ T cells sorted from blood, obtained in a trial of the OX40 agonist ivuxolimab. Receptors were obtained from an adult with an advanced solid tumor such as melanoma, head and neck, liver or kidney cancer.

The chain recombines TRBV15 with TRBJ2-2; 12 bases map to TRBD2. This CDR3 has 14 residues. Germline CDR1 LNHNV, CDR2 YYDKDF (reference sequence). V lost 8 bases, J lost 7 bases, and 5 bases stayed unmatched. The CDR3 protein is CATGQLAGGGELFF. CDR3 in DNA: TGTGCCACCGGTCAACTAGCGGGGGGCGGGGAGCTGTTTTTT.

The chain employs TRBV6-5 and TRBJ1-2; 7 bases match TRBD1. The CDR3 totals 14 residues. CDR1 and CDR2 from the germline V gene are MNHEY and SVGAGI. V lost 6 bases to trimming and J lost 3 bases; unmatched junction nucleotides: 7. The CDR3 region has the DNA TGTGCCAGCAGAAACAACAGGGGTGACTATGGCTACACCTTC. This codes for CASRNNRGDYGYTF.

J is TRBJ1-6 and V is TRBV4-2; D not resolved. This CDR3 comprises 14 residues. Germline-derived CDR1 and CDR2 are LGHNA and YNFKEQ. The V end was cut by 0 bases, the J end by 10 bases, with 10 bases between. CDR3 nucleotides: TGTGCCAGCAGCCAAGACGGGTTAGGGTCACCCCTCCACTTT. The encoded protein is CASSQDGLGSPLHF.

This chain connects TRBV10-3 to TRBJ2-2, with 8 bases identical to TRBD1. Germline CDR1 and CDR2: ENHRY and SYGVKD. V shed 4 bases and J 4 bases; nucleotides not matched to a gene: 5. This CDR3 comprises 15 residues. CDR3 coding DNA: TGTGCCATCAGTGCAGACACAGGGGGCACCGGGGAGCTGTTTTTT. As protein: CAISADTGGTGELFF.

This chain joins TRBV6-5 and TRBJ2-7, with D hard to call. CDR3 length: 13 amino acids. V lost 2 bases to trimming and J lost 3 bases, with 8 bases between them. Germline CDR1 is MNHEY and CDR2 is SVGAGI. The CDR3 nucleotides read TGTGCCAGCAGTTACAGGGTTTTCTACGAGCAGTACTTC. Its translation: CASSYRVFYEQYF.

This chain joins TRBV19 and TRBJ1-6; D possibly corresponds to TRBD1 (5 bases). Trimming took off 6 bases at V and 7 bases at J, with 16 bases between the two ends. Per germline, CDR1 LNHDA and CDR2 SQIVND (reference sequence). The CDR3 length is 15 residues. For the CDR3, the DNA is TGTGCCAGTAGAAACAGACAGACTCGCAATTCACCCCTCCACTTT. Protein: CASRNRQTRNSPLHF. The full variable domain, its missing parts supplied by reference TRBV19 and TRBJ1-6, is DGGITQSPKYLFRKEGQNVTLSCEQNLNHDAMYWYRQDPGQGLRLIYYSQIVNDFQKGDIAEGYSVSREKKESFPLTVTSAQKNPTAFYLCASRNRQTRNSPLHFGNGTRLTVT.

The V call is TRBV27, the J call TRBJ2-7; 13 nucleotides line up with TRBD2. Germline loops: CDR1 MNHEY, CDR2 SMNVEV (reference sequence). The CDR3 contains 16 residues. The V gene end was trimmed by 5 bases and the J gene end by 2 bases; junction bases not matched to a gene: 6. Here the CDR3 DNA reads TGTGCCAGCAGTCTCGCCGGGACTAGCGGGACCTACGAGCAGTACTTC. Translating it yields CASSLAGTSGTYEQYF.

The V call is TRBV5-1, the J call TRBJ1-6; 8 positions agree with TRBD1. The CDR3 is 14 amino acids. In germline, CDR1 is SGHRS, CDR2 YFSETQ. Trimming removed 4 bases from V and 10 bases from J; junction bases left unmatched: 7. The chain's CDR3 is CASSPGQGGSPLHF. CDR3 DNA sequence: TGCGCCAGCAGCCCAGGACAGGGCGGGTCACCCCTCCACTTT.

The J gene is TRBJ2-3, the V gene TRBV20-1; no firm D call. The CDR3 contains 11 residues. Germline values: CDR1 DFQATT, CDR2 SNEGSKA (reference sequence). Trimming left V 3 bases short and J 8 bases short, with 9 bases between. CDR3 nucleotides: TGCAGTGCTAGTGTCGGATCTACGCAGTATTTT. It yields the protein CSASVGSTQYF.

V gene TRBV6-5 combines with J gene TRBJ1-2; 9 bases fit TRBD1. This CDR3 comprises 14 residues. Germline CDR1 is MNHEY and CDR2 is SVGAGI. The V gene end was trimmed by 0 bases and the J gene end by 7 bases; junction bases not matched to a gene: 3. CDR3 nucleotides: TGTGCCAGCAGTTACTCGGGACAGGGTGGTGGCTACACCTTC. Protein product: CASSYSGQGGGYTF.

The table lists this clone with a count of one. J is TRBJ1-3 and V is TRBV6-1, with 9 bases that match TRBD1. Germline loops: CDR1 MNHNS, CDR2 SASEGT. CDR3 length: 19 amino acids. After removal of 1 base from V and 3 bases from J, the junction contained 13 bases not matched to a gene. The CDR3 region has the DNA TGTGCCAGCAGTGAAGTTCTCGGTGGGGACAGGGCCCGTGGAAACACCATATATTTT. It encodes CASSEVLGGDRARGNTIYF.

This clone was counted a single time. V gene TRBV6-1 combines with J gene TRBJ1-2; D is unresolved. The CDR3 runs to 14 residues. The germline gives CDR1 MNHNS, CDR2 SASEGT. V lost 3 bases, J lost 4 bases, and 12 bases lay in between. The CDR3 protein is CASSEFTALYGYTF. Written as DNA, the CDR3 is TGTGCCAGCAGTGAGTTCACAGCGCTCTATGGCTACACCTTC.

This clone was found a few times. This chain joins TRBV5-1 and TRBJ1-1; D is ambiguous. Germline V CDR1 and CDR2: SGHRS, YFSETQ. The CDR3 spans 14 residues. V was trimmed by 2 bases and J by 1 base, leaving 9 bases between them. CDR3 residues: CASSLRTANTEAFF. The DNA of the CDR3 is TGCGCCAGCAGCTTAAGAACAGCGAACACTGAAGCTTTCTTT.

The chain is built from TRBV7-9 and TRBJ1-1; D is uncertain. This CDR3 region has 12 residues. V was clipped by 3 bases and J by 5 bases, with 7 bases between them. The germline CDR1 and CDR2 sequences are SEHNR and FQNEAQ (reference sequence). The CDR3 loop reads CASSFAGTEAFF. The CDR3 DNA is TGTGCCAGCAGCTTCGCGGGGACTGAAGCTTTCTTT.

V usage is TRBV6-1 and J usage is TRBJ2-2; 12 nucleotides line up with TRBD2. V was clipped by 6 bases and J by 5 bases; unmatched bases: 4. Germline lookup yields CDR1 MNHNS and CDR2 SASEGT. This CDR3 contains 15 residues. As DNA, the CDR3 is TGTGCCAGCAGGGTTACTAGCGGGAGGACCGGGGAGCTGTTTTTT. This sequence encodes CASRVTSGRTGELFF.

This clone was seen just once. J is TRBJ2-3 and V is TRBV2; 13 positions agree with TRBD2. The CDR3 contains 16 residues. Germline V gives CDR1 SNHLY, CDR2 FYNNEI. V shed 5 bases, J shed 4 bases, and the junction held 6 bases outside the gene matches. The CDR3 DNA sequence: TGTGCCAGCAGTCCGGGACTAGCGGGGACGGCAGATACGCAGTATTTT. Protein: CASSPGLAGTADTQYF. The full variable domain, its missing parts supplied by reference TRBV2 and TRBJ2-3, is EPEVTQTPSHQVTQMGQEVILRCVPISNHLYFYWYRQILGQKVEFLVSFYNNEISEKSEIFDDQFSVERPDGSNFTLKIRSTKLEDSAMYFCASSPGLAGTADTQYFGPGTRLTVL.

CDR3 loop: CASSLLIETQYF. DNA for the CDR3: TGTGCCAGCAGCCTTTTGATAGAGACCCAGTACTTC. The rearrangement links TRBV7-6 to TRBJ2-5; D not resolved. The V end was cut by 5 bases, the J end by 4 bases, with 8 bases between. The CDR3 runs 12 residues. Germline V lookup: CDR1 SGHVS, CDR2 FNYEAQ.

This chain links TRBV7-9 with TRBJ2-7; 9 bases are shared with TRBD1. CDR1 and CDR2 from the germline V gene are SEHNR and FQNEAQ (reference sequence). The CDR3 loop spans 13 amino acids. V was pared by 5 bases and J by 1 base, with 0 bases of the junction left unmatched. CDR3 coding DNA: TGTGCCAGCAGCGGACAGGGGTCCTACGAGCAGTACTTC. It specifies CASSGQGSYEQYF.

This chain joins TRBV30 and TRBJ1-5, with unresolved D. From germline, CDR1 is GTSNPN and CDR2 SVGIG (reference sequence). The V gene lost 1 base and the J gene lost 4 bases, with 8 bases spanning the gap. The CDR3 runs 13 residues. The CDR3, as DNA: TGTGCCTGGAGTGGGGAATGGAATCAGCCCCAGCATTTT. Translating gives CAWSGEWNQPQHF.

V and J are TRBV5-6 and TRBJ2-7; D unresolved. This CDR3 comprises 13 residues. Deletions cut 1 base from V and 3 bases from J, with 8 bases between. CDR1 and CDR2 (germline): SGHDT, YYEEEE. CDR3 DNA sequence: TGTGCCAGCAGCTTGCAACAGAGCTACGAGCAGTACTTC. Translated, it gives CASSLQQSYEQYF.